The source of this T cell receptor (beta chain) is a study of PD-1 blockade in classical Hodgkin lymphoma. Study-level results: Newly diagnosed patients and complete responders had comparable diversity at baseline. In newly diagnosed patients, baseline TCR diversity was reportedly below that of healthy donors.

In the case of this clone: The antigen remains unidentified.

The table came from immunoSEQ multiplex PCR; TCRdb's copy has only in-frame clones and leaves some out. The sample lists roughly 60,000 clones; about 89% were seen once. The time point is: cycle 4 day 1 (C4D1), after more than 5 weeks of nivolumab. Patients all relapsed after autologous stem cell transplantation, and there was variation in brentuximab vedotin exposure. The ends were cut back, 0 bases at V and 5 bases at J, with 11 bases in the middle. The CDR3 contains 14 residues. The germline V gene encodes CDR1 SGHNT and CDR2 YYREEE (reference sequence). This TCR was sampled from a human donor with classical Hodgkin lymphoma. The sample in question was peripheral blood mononuclear cells (PBMCs), obtained before the fourth cycle of nivolumab. V gene TRBV5-4 combines with J gene TRBJ1-2; D is unresolved. The CDR3 loop reads CASSLDSSPYGYTF. The CDR3 bases are TGTGCCAGCAGCTTGGACAGTTCCCCATATGGCTACACCTTC.